Listed here is a single TCR beta chain. A read error may produce the germline difference seen at one junction end. This sample was taken from a study of T cell responses to AZD1222 COVID-19 vaccine. Some clones are missing from TCRdb's copy, which holds only in-frame ones; the method was immunoSEQ multiplex PCR. Of some 130,000 clones listed, 90% are singletons. This CDR3 has 11 amino acids. Germline V gene sequence: CDR1 GTSNPN, CDR2 SVGIG (reference sequence). Sequenced here: peripheral blood, sampled on day 0 of AZD1222 vaccination. This TCR was recovered from an adult in good health. J is TRBJ1-2 and V is TRBV30; D gene unclear. CDR3 amino acids: CAWTSNVLRAF. CDR3 DNA sequence: TGTGCCTGGACGAGCAATGTGCTTCGGGCCTTC.